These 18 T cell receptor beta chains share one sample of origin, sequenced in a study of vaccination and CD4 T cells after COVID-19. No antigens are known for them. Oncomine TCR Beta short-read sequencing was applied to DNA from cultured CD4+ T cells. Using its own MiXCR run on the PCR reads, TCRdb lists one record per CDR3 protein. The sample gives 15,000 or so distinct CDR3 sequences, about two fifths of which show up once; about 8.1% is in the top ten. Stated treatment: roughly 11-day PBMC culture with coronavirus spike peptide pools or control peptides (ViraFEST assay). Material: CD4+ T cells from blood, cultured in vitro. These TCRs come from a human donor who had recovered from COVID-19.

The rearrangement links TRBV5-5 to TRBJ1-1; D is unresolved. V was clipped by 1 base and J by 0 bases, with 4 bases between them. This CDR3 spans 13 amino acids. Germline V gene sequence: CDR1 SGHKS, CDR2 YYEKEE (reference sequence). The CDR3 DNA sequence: TGTGCCAGCAGCTTGCTGGTGAACACTGAAGCTTTCTTT. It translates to CASSLLVNTEAFF.

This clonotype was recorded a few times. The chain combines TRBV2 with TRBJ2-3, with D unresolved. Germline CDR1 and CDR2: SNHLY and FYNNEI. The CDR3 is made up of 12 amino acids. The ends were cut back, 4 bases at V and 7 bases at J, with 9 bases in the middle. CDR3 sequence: CASSVLMNTQYF. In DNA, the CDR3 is TGTGCCAGCAGTGTGCTAATGAATACGCAGTATTTT.

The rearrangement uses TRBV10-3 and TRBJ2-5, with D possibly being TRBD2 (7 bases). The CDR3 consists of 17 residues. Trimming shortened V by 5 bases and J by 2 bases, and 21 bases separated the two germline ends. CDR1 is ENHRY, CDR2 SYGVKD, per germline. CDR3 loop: CAISKGGEGGLQETQYF. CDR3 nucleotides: TGTGCCATCAGTAAAGGAGGGGAGGGGGGCTTACAAGAGACCCAGTACTTC.

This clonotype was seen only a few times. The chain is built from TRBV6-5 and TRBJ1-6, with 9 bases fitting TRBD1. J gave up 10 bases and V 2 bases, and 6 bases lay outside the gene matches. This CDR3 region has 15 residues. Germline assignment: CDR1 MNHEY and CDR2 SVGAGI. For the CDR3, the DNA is TGTGCCAGCAGTTACGGACAGGGGCTATTCTCACCCCTCCACTTT. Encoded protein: CASSYGQGLFSPLHF.

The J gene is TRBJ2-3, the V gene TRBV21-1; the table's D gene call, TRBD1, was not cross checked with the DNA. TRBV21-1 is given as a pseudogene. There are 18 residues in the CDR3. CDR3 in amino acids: CASSKEVRIGRVTDTQYF. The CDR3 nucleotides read TGTGCCAGCAGCAAAGAGGTCAGGATCGGCAGGGTTACAGATACGCAGTATTTT.

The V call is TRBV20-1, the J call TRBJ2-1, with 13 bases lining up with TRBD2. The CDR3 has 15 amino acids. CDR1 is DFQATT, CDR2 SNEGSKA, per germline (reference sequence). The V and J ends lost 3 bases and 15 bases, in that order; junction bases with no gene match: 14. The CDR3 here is CSARGTSGNLEGPFF. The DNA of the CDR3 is TGCAGTGCTAGGGGGACTAGCGGGAATCTGGAAGGCCCGTTCTTC.

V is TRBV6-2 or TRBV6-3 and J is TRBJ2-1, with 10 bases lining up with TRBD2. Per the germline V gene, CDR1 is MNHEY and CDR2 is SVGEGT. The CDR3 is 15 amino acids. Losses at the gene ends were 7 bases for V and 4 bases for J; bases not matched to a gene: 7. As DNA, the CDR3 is TGTGCCAGCACTCGAGCGGGAGGGTCTTACAATGAGCAGTTCTTC. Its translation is CASTRAGGSYNEQFF.

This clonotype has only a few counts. CDR3 in DNA: TGTGCCAGCAATCGCCGGGACCGGTCCTACGAGCAGTACTTC. Encoded protein: CASNRRDRSYEQYF. The chain combines TRBV2 with TRBJ2-7, with D perhaps given as TRBD1 or TRBD2 (5 bases each). The germline V and J ends were trimmed by 7 bases and 1 base, with 14 bases remaining between them. CDR1 and CDR2 from the germline V gene are SNHLY and FYNNEI. The CDR3 spans 14 residues.

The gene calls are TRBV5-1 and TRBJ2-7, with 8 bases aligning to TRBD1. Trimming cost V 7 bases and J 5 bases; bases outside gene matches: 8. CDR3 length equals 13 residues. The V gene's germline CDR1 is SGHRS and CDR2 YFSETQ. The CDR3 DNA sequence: TGCGCCAGCTTCAGACAGGGGTCTAACGAGCAGTACTTC. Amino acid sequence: CASFRQGSNEQYF.

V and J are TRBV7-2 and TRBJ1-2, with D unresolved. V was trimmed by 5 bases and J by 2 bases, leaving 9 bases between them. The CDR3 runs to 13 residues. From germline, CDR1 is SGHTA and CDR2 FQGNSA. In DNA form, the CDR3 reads TGTGCCAGCAGCATCGGACGGAACTATGGCTACACCTTC. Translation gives CASSIGRNYGYTF. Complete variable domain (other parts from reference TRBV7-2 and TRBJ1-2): GAGVSQSPSNKVTEKGKDVELRCDPISGHTALYWYRQSLGQGLEFLIYFQGNSAPDKSGLPSDRFSAERTGGSVSTLTIQRTQQEDSAVYLCASSIGRNYGYTFGSGTRLTVV.

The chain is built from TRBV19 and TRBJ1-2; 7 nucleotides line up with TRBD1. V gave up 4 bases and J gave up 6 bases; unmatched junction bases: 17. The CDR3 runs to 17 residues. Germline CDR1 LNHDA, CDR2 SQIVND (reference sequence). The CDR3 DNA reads TGTGCCAGTAGTACAACATCTACAGGGGTTGGATTCGATGGCTACACCTTC. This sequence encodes CASSTTSTGVGFDGYTF.

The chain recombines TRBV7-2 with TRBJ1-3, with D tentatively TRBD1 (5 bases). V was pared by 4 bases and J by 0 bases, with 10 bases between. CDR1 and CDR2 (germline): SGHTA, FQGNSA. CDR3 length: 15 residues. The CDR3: CASSSKGISGNTIYF. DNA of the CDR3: TGTGCCAGCAGCTCGAAGGGGATCTCTGGAAACACCATATATTTT.

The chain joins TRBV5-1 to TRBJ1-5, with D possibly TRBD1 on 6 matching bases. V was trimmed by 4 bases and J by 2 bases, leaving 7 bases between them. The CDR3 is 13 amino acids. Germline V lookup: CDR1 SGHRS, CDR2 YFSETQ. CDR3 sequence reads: CASSAGGNQPQHF. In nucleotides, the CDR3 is TGCGCCAGCAGCGCAGGGGGCAATCAGCCCCAGCATTTT.

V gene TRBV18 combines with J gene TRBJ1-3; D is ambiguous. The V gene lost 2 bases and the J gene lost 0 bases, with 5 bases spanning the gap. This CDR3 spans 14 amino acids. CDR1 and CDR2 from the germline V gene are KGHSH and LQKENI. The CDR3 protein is CASSPNSSGNTIYF. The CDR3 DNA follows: TGTGCCAGCTCACCAAACAGCTCTGGAAACACCATATATTTT. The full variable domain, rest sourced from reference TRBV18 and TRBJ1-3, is NAGVMQNPRHLVRRRGQEARLRCSPMKGHSHVYWYRQLPEEGLKFMVYLQKENIIDESGMPKERFSAEFPKEGPSILRIQQVVRGDSAAYFCASSPNSSGNTIYFGEGSWLTVV.

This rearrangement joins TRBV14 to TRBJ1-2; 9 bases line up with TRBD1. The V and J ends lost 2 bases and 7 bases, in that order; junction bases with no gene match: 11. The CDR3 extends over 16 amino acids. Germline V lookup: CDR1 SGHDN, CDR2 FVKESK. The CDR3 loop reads CASSQHWDREALGYTF. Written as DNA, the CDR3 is TGTGCCAGCAGCCAACATTGGGACAGGGAGGCCCTTGGCTACACCTTC.

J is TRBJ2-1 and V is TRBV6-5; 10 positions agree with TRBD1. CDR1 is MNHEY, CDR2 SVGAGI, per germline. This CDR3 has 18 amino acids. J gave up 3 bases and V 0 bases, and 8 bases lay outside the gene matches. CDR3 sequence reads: CASSYSDSRDRGYNEQFF. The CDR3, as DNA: TGTGCCAGCAGTTACTCAGATTCCCGGGACAGGGGCTACAATGAGCAGTTCTTC.

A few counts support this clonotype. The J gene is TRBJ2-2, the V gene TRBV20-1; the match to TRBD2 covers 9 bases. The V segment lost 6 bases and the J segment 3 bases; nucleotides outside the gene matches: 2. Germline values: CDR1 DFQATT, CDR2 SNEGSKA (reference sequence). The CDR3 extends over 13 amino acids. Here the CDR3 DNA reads TGCAGTGCGAGCGGGGGGTACACCGGGGAGCTGTTTTTT. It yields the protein CSASGGYTGELFF.

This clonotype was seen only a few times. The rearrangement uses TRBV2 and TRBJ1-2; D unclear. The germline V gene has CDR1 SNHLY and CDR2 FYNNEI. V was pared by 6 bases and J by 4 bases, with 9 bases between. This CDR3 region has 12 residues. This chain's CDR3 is CASSGRGYGYTF. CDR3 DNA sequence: TGTGCCAGCAGCGGACGGGGCTATGGCTACACCTTC.